Described below is a single T cell receptor beta chain sequence and its context. In its sample, this clone was seen a few times. This clone's antigen is unknown. No much larger clone exists at a distance of one base, and base qualities are not known. Library generation was performed with the immunoSEQ multiplex PCR assay. For the multiplex PCR, a mixture combining 60 forward primers for TCR Vbeta segments and 13 reverse primers for TCR Jbeta segments was used. Amplification of the CDR3 region of rearranged TCR beta genes was performed with a multiplex PCR assay on genomic DNA. Amplified TCR beta libraries were sequenced as 87-base-pair reads on the Illumina HiSeq System. The source study handled its data this way. Across the 700 or so repertoires, a later analysis counted roughly 84 million unique TCR beta chains, some 11 million of which were shared by at least two donors. Raw reads were error-corrected and collapsed into unique sequences with a nearest-neighbor algorithm that merged closely related sequences to remove PCR and sequencing errors. Alignment of CDR3 sequences to IMGT reference sequences was used to assign V, D and J gene segments. Each retained sequence needed at least a six-nucleotide match to both a V gene segment and a J gene segment. A rearrangement was called productive if the CDR3 had no stop codons and remained in frame with V and J, and every other rearrangement was called non-productive. Following IMGT convention, CDR3 was defined as the stretch from the second conserved V-encoded cysteine to the conserved J-encoded phenylalanine. In an earlier analysis of more than 550 of the donors, sequences lacking an unambiguous match to a single V gene segment were excluded. In an earlier analysis of 500 to 750 of the donors, V segments were called functional above 56.7% productive rearrangements and were called segregating when the between-donor standard deviation exceeded 5%. To diagnose cytomegalovirus status from the catalog of TCR beta chain sequences, a statistical classification framework was built. A later analysis assigned V and J genes by comparing TCR nucleotide sequences with IMGT/GENE-DB human TR gene sequences. The TCRdist pipeline was used in a later analysis to assign CDR3 sequences and most-parsimonious VDJ recombination scenarios. In a later analysis, every TCR beta chain was defined by the combination of its CDR3 amino acid sequence and its V-gene family, and reads without a unique V-gene family were dropped. As a way to deal with suspected cross-contamination and a sequencing artifact, a later analysis dropped hundreds of nucleotide sequences that were highly shared and had low generation probability. For each public chain, a later analysis derived a clonal expansion index from normalized ranks of inferred template counts within each repertoire. A later analysis computed generation probabilities with a VDJ recombination model fitted to out-of-frame rearrangements, and checked the results against IGoR. Hypergeometric tests were used in a later analysis to score TCR-TCR, TCR-HLA and TCR-CMV co-occurrence, with a repertoire-size bias correction applied to the TCR pairs. False discovery rates were estimated in a later analysis by permuting HLA or CMV assignments 20 times. In a later analysis, co-occurring TCRs were grouped using DBSCAN, with TCRdist sequence similarity added in when clustering inside HLA-allele-positive subsets. For co-occurrence clustering, repertoires with fewer than 30,000 or more than 120,000 public chains were excluded, along with about five repertoires with anomalous nucleotide sharing. This is the immuneACCESS table as TCRdb keeps it, with only in-frame sequences that have V and J called. A part of the clones is gone; compared with another copy, unresolved V genes explain less than half, and the rest is unexplained. Clonal size and the V and J genes are those of that table, whereas D and trimming came from the DNA. This sample is represented by about 160,000 clones; about 80% of them were singletons. 1.3% of the sample goes to the ten largest clones.

This entry comes from a study of cytomegalovirus exposure and HLA in healthy donors (dated by TCRdb to the late 2010s). General notes on the study: According to an earlier analysis of 450 to 650 of the donors, some 180 million T cells yielded roughly 110 million unique TCR beta sequences and more than 250 Gb of sequence data. Typing coverage varied by locus: roughly 629-630 donors for A, B, C, DRB1 and DQB1; roughly 560 for DQA1; around 570 for DPA1; under 490 for DPB1. Roughly 5 DR-DQ haplotypes were handled as single units for association and clustering, since linkage in the cohort was strong. Every discovery cohort repertoire had been produced on one sequencing platform. Genome-wide SNP genotypes for about 65% of the roughly 700 donors were used in a later genetic analysis, which treated that subset as a discovery cohort. In a later analysis, previously published TCR beta repertoires from several hundred donors were re-analyzed and high-resolution HLA genotyping was added so that TCR occurrence patterns could be studied. The study used immunosequencing to profile the T cell repertoires of about 670 subjects and linked those repertoires to cytomegalovirus serostatus. The genetic ancestry cluster associated with self-reported Caucasian donors included 80% to 90% of the roughly 380 genotyped donors. The study combined high-throughput TCR immunosequencing, statistical association of individual TCRs with disease status, and machine learning to predict cytomegalovirus infection status. Rather than drawing on any new phenotypic data, the later analysis identified candidate immune exposures from TCR beta sequences and the way those sequences occurred across donors. In addition to the first cohort of 500 to 850 subjects, a separate validation cohort of 120 different subjects was used. An earlier analysis of some 500 of the donors applied high-throughput TCR beta sequencing to assess whether each TCR beta V gene segment acted as functional or pseudogenic. The study aimed to test whether signatures of past pathogen exposure could be identified by cataloging public T cell receptors. Alongside the repertoire data, information on donor age, sex, ethnicity and CMV serostatus was compiled. Both class I and class II loci were covered by HLA typing, at four-digit resolution. Around 330 gigabases of sequencing data and around 90 million unique TCR sequences made up an early release that covered several hundred HLA-typed donors. Among about 360 genotyped donors of the cohort, an average of around 240,000 unique TCR beta nucleotide sequences were sequenced per donor, approximately 20% of them non-productive. General conclusions and limits of the study: In both the original and validation cohorts, the classifier was reported to diagnose cytomegalovirus status with high specificity and sensitivity. In a later genetic analysis, a missense DCLRE1C variant was associated with V-gene and J-gene trimming of TCR beta chains, and the association was replicated in an independent cohort. A further reported finding was that TCR beta sequences accurately predicted the HLA-A and HLA-B alleles for most subjects in the first cohort. CMV serostatus was the only immune exposure information available for the cohort. The authors suggested that the approach could potentially be extended to other disease states and immunological phenotypes. A later analysis reported that several top co-occurrence clusters appeared linked to parvovirus B19, influenza, CMV and Epstein-Barr virus. Because counts were too low, seventeen rarely observed V segments, including chromosome 9 orphons, were left out of the earlier analysis of about 500 of the donors. The study gave a list of 150 to 200 TCR beta chains associated with cytomegalovirus. Because HLA typing was unavailable for some donors at each locus, only the typed subset was used in association tests. Presence/absence analyses assumed roughly uniform sequencing depth across donors, an assumption that may not hold. Most TCR sequences were observed very rarely across donors, whereas some public TCRs were present in many individuals. In a later analysis, HLA-associated TCR beta chains were found to be more clonally expanded and to have lower generation probabilities than equally common non-associated chains. In an earlier analysis of over 550 of the donors, most TCR beta V segments were observed in productive rearrangements about 90% or about 30% of the time, broadly matching IMGT annotations. Some IMGT-functional V segments, including TRBV6-2 and TRBV6-3, could not be distinguished by the 87-base-pair reads and were therefore excluded. In a later genetic analysis, fewer N-insertions in productive TCRs were reported among donors in an Asian-associated ancestry cluster than the roughly 700-donor mean. In vitro tests confirmed that a few of the cytomegalovirus-associated TCR beta chains recognize cytomegalovirus antigens. The sequencing pipeline was judged likely to have produced a cluster of highly shared sequence variants as a technical artifact. Linkage disequilibrium might explain the correlated functional status among segregating V segments, but an unknown experimental factor could not be ruled out. Specific HLA alleles were associated with 15,000 to 20,000 TCR beta sequences at a false discovery rate of 0.05 in a later analysis. In this cohort, only TCR beta chains were sequenced, and detectable features were limited by the absence of alpha or paired-chain data. According to a later analysis, most CMV-associated TCR beta chains appeared to be HLA-restricted, and the HLA associations seemed to be driven largely by CMV exposure. When HLA alleles, especially DR and DQ, strongly co-occurred, TCR associations were difficult to assign to individual alleles. A later analysis found that TCR association rates varied across HLA loci, with DRB1 alleles showing the most associated TCRs and HLA-C alleles the fewest.

The CDR3, from cysteine to phenylalanine, totals 13 residues. The read is trimmed to its CDR3 DNA, 39 bases read in frame from base 1. CDR1 is given as MGHRA and CDR2 as YSYEKL, both from the germline V gene. V loses 0 bases, J loses 7 bases, and the germline ends lie 9 bases apart. The cohort comprised approximately 700 healthy bone marrow donors. Cohort members were all nominally healthy when sampled, although unrecorded immune exposures were likely present. The donor was CMV seronegative and was included in the group of about 350 seronegative cohort members. Each donor provided a peripheral blood sample, and peripheral blood mononuclear cells were used for TCR beta sequencing. The Qiagen DNeasy Blood Extraction Kit was used to extract genomic DNA from the blood cell samples.

This sequence originates from a young man in good health and CMV-seronegative. Sequenced input: PBMCs. The V and J segments used are TRBV4-1 and TRBJ1-2; tentative D gene TRBD1, with 5 bases matching. The CDR3 protein: CASSQDRASGYTF. The bases are TGCGCCAGCAGCCAAGACAGGGCCAGTGGCTACACCTTC.